A selection of T cell receptor beta chains follows, all from one sample in a study of blood T cell repertoires in COVID-19. Using immunoSEQ multiplex PCR, the repertoire was profiled, and TCRdb retains in-frame clones only, with some absent. There are roughly 200,000 clones in the sample; roughly 85% occur only once, and 4.8% lies in the top ten. The material sequenced was PBMCs or T cells enriched from blood (not recorded which). All receptors come from a woman between 50 and 59 years old who had been exposed to COVID-19. The CDR3 runs from the conserved cysteine through the conserved F or W. The order of the fields is J gene, D gene, clone size, V gene, CDR3 protein, CDR3 DNA. The D gene is left open where the match is weak. Clone sizes are given selectively: once, few, many, or a class where the clone is expanded.

TRBJ1-1 | - | - | TRBV12-3/TRBV12-4 | CASSLTGRVEAFF | TGTGCCAGCAGTTTAACGGGGAGGGTCGAAGCTTTCTTT
TRBJ1-6 | TRBD1 | - | TRBV4-3 | CASSQEDGGGGSPLHF | TGCGCCAGCAGCCAAGAGGATGGAGGGGGCGGGTCACCCCTCCACTTT
TRBJ1-1 | TRBD1 | few | TRBV9 | CASSVDPGQGVKPEAFF | TGTGCCAGCAGCGTAGATCCCGGACAGGGGGTAAAGCCTGAAGCTTTCTTT
TRBJ2-3 | TRBD1 | - | TRBV12-5 | CASGWGQSTDTQYF | TGTGCTAGTGGTTGGGGACAGAGCACAGATACGCAGTATTTT
TRBJ1-3 | - | - | TRBV19 | CASSGGSGNTIYF | TGTGCCAGTAGTGGTGGCTCCGGAAACACCATATATTTT
TRBJ1-3 | TRBD1 | - | TRBV9 | CASTTGGGNTIYF | TGTGCCAGCACGACAGGGGGTGGAAACACCATATATTTT
TRBJ2-1 | TRBD1 | - | TRBV10-2 | CALGQGKGNEQFF | TGCGCCCTCGGACAGGGTAAAGGGAATGAGCAGTTCTTC
TRBJ1-2 | - | - | TRBV12-2 | CASRSGWGEDGYTF | TGTGCAAGTCGCTCTGGGTGGGGCGAGGATGGCTACACCTTC
TRBJ2-7 | TRBD1 | - | TRBV9 | CASSVGMGQNYEQYF | TGTGCCAGCAGCGTAGGAATGGGACAGAACTACGAGCAGTACTTC
TRBJ2-3 | TRBD1 | - | TRBV30 | CAWSPADRGRDVRTDTQYF | TGTGCCTGGAGCCCTGCGGACAGGGGGCGAGATGTTCGCACAGATACGCAGTATTTT
TRBJ2-1 | - | - | TRBV10-1 | CASSEKLVSSYNEQFF | TGCGCCAGCAGTGAAAAATTAGTAAGCTCCTACAATGAGCAGTTCTTC
TRBJ2-5 | TRBD2 | once | TRBV7-7 | CASSSLAGTQETQYF | TGTGCCAGCAGCTCCTTAGCGGGGACGCAAGAGACCCAGTACTTC